What follows are 21 T cell receptor beta chains derived from one specimen sequenced in a study of T cells in Graves' hyperthyroidism and ophthalmopathy. Researchers took RNA transcripts and amplified the TCR beta CDR3 regions from them. HTBI primers were employed in a first-round RT-PCR of the TCR CDR3. Via MiXCR, TCRdb re-called the multiplex PCR reads, giving one row per CDR3 protein. The sample has 45,000 to 55,000 distinct CDR3 sequences; approximately 50% are singletons. Specimen: peripheral blood or thyroid tissue (not recorded which). Every receptor here comes from a man between 18 and 29 years old with Graves' hyperthyroidism.

This clonotype occurred many times. The chain joins TRBV7-9 to TRBJ2-7; D remains ambiguous. Germline CDR1 reads SEHNR; CDR2 reads FQNEAQ (reference sequence). V was trimmed by 1 base and J by 3 bases, leaving 7 bases between them. CDR3 size: 13 residues. The DNA of the CDR3 is TGTGCCAGCAGCTTAGAACCGGACTACGAGCAGTACTTC. Encoded protein: CASSLEPDYEQYF.

The chain combines TRBV29-1 with TRBJ2-5; maybe TRBD1 (5 bases). The CDR3 loop spans 11 amino acids. Trimming stripped 4 bases from V and 7 bases from J, with 10 bases between. Germline V lookup: CDR1 SQVTM, CDR2 ANQGSEA. This CDR3 is CSVAGQGTQYF. In DNA, the CDR3 is TGCAGCGTTGCGGGCCAGGGGACCCAGTACTTC.

The genes are TRBV10-3 and TRBJ1-5, with D maybe TRBD1 (5 bases). The CDR3 has 16 amino acids. Germline-derived CDR1 and CDR2 are ENHRY and SYGVKD. Trimming took off 2 bases at V and 5 bases at J, with 16 bases between the two ends. The CDR3 nucleotides read TGTGCCATCAGTGAGGGTTTGAGGGACGGGGATCAGCCCCAGCATTTT. Residues: CAISEGLRDGDQPQHF.

This clonotype was counted ten times or more. V gene TRBV20-1 combines with J gene TRBJ1-5, with TRBD1 identical over 9 bases. The germline gives CDR1 DFQATT, CDR2 SNEGSKA (reference sequence). The CDR3 has 14 residues. V trimming: 7 bases; J trimming: 1 base; junction bases outside the gene matches: 5. CDR3 protein: CSVTGGSSNQPQHF. The CDR3 DNA is TGCAGTGTGACAGGGGGTTCAAGCAATCAGCCCCAGCATTTT.

The sample holds one count of this clonotype. The V call is TRBV7-9, the J call TRBJ1-2; 7 positions match TRBD1. Germline V gene data show CDR1 as SEHNR and CDR2 as FQNEAQ (reference sequence). The junction had 17 bases not matched to a gene; V was cut back by 10 bases and J by 12 bases. The CDR3 is 13 amino acids. This chain's CDR3 is CATSDRRGQVHTF. CDR3 in DNA: TGTGCCACCAGTGACCGGCGCGGACAGGTTCACACCTTC. Based on the CDR3 plus reference TRBV7-9 and TRBJ1-2, the full variable domain is DTGVSQNPRHKITKRGQNVTFRCDPISEHNRLYWYRQTLGQGPEFLTYFQNEAQLEKSRLLSDRFSAERPKGSFSTLEIQRTEQGDSAMYLCATSDRRGQVHTFGSGTRLTVV.

This clonotype has ten or more counts. The chain uses TRBV2 and TRBJ2-5, with 12 positions matching TRBD2. CDR3 length: 16 residues. Trimming cost V 5 bases and J 2 bases; bases outside gene matches: 6. The germline CDR1 and CDR2 sequences are SNHLY and FYNNEI. The CDR3 loop is CASSLTSGGLQETQYF. The CDR3 DNA sequence: TGTGCCAGCAGTCTAACTAGCGGGGGGCTACAAGAGACCCAGTACTTC.

Of note for this clonotype: One end of the junction varies from germline; a read error may be responsible. The chain couples TRBV5-5 to TRBJ2-3; D is unresolved. Germline-derived CDR1 and CDR2 are SGHKS and YYEKEE (reference sequence). This CDR3 is 12 amino acids long. CDR3 protein: CACSTNTDTQYF. The CDR3 DNA follows: TGTGCCTGCAGCACAAACACAGATACGCAGTATTTT.

To note about this clonotype: A read error is possible here, since a much larger clone lies one base away. The V and J genes are TRBV6-1 and TRBJ2-3; tentatively, D is TRBD2 (5 bases). The CDR3 runs to 15 residues. In germline, CDR1 is MNHNS, CDR2 SASEGT. Trimming took off 7 bases at V and 7 bases at J, with 21 bases between the two ends. CDR3 nucleotide sequence: TGTGCCAGCACCGTACTAGGAGGCACTACACATACGCAGTATTTT. Encoded protein: CASTVLGGTTHTQYF.

This sequence joins TRBV24-1 and TRBJ2-7; 11 positions match TRBD1. Unmatched junction bases numbered 3, after V lost 3 bases and J lost 3 bases. The CDR3 sequence is 15 residues long. From germline, CDR1 is KGHDR and CDR2 SFDVKD. The CDR3 protein is CATSDGGQGDYEQYF. The CDR3 DNA follows: TGTGCCACCAGTGATGGGGGACAGGGGGACTACGAGCAGTACTTC.

The table lists this clonotype with many counts. The chain uses TRBV5-1 and TRBJ1-1; D is undetermined. Germline V gene sequence: CDR1 SGHRS, CDR2 YFSETQ. Trimming pared 0 bases from V and 1 base from J, leaving 7 bases between. The CDR3 totals 14 residues. CDR3 sequence (DNA): TGCGCCAGCAGCTTGGCAGCAGAGAACACTGAAGCTTTCTTT. This codes for CASSLAAENTEAFF.

Worth noting for this clonotype: Sequence at one end of the junction differs from germline and may be a read error. V is TRBV19 and J is TRBJ2-2; D remains ambiguous. This CDR3 comprises 12 residues. The V gene's germline CDR1 is LNHDA and CDR2 SQIVND (reference sequence). CDR3 nucleotides: TGCGCCAGTATCGAGAACACCGGGGAGCTGTTTTTT. Protein: CASIENTGELFF.

This clonotype showed up many times. CDR3 region: CASRTRTGELFF. Written as DNA, the CDR3 is TGTGCCAGCAGAACCCGCACCGGGGAGCTGTTTTTT. This chain links TRBV6-1 with TRBJ2-2; D unresolved. Germline CDR1 and CDR2: MNHNS and SASEGT. Trimming took 6 bases from V and 4 from J, leaving 6 bases between them. The CDR3 is made up of 12 amino acids.

This clonotype was seen ten or more times. This rearrangement joins TRBV12-3 or TRBV12-4 to TRBJ1-2, with TRBD1 as a possible D gene (6 bases). Trimming took off 1 base at V and 3 bases at J, with 15 bases between the two ends. The CDR3 contains 16 residues. CDR3 amino acids: CASSLVYFWTDYGYTF. The CDR3, as DNA: TGTGCCAGCAGTTTAGTTTATTTTTGGACAGACTATGGCTACACCTTC.

This clonotype was detected many times. The CDR3 sequence: CASSLGPKETQYF. CDR3 DNA sequence: TGTGCCAGCAGTTTGGGACCGAAAGAGACCCAGTACTTC. The chain couples TRBV28 to TRBJ2-5; D is perhaps TRBD1 or TRBD2 (5 bases each). V was trimmed by 3 bases and J by 3 bases, leaving 8 bases between them. The CDR3 is made up of 13 amino acids. Germline V CDR1 and CDR2: MDHEN, SYDVKM.

With regard to this clonotype: Given a much more abundant clone one base away, this may be a read error. The chain recombines TRBV18 with TRBJ1-1; D remains unclear. The CDR3 has 15 residues. In germline, CDR1 is KGHSH, CDR2 LQKENI. Trimming removed 2 bases from V and 1 base from J, with 11 bases in between. Here the CDR3 reads CASSPEADSNTEAFF. CDR3 nucleotide sequence: TGTGCCAGCTCACCAGAGGCCGATTCGAACACTGAAGCTTTCTTT.

This clonotype was counted only a few times. It may be a read error: a sequence one base away is much more abundant. V usage is TRBV7-9 and J usage is TRBJ2-3, with TRBD2 matching over 8 bases. This CDR3 has 16 amino acids. Germline V gene lookup returns CDR1 SEHNR and CDR2 FQNEAQ (reference sequence). Here the CDR3 reads CASSSRTSPRSETQYF. The CDR3, as DNA: TGTGCCAGCAGCTCAAGGACTAGCCCGAGATCAGAGACGCAGTATTTT.

A few counts support this clonotype. CDR3 in amino acids: CSERGVGESYGYTF. In nucleotides, the CDR3 is TGCAGTGAACGGGGGGTAGGGGAATCCTATGGCTACACCTTC. The J gene is TRBJ1-2, the V gene TRBV29-1; the D gene is possibly TRBD1 (5 bases). Germline CDR1 reads SQVTM; CDR2 reads ANQGSEA. The CDR3 covers 14 residues.

This clonotype has only a few counts. CDR3 coding DNA: TGTGCCAGCAGTTTTAATTTACAGATTAATCAGCCCCAGCATTTT. This codes for CASSFNLQINQPQHF. J is TRBJ1-5 and V is TRBV28; D gene ambiguous. Between the trimmed V and J ends, which lost 3 bases and 4 bases, there was a span of 13 bases. CDR3 length equals 15 residues. The germline gives CDR1 MDHEN, CDR2 SYDVKM. The variable domain in full, with the rest retrieved from reference TRBV28 and TRBJ1-5, is DVKVTQSSRYLVKRTGEKVFLECVQDMDHENMFWYRQDPGLGLRLIYFSYDVKMKEKGDIPEGYSVSREKKERFSLILESASTNQTSMYLCASSFNLQINQPQHFGDGTRLSIL.

V gene TRBV29-1 combines with J gene TRBJ2-7; maybe TRBD1 (6 bases). The CDR3 loop spans 13 amino acids. With 3 bases removed from V and 1 base from J, the gap between germline ends came to 10 bases. Per germline, CDR1 SQVTM and CDR2 ANQGSEA. CDR3 residues: CSVDGQGSYEQYF. CDR3 in DNA: TGCAGCGTTGATGGTCAGGGGTCCTACGAGCAGTACTTC.

The V and J genes are TRBV29-1 and TRBJ1-2; D ambiguous. From germline, CDR1 is SQVTM and CDR2 ANQGSEA. Trimming took off 4 bases at V and 6 bases at J, with 6 bases between the two ends. The CDR3 totals 10 residues. The CDR3 region has the DNA TGCAGCGTTGCCGGGAATGGCTACACCTTC. Protein sequence: CSVAGNGYTF.

This clonotype was detected many times. This sequence joins TRBV7-3 and TRBJ1-6, with D perhaps matching TRBD1 (5 bases). Trimming took 5 bases from V and 7 from J, leaving 15 bases between them. The CDR3 contains 15 residues. Germline values: CDR1 SGHTA, CDR2 FQGTGA. The CDR3 sequence is CASSLSVGQNSPLHF. CDR3 nucleotide sequence: TGTGCCAGCAGCCTCTCTGTGGGGCAAAATTCACCCCTCCACTTT.